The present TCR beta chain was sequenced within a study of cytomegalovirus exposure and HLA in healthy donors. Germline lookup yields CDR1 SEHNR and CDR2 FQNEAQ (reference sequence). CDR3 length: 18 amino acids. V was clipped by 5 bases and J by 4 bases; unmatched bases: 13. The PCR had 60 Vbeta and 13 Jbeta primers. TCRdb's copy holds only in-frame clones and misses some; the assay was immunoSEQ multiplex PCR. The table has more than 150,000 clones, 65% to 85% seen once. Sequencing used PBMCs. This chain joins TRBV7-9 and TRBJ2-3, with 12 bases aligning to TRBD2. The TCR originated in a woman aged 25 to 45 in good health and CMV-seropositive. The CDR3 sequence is CASSRTTTSGSSADTQYF. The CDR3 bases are TGTGCCAGCAGCCGAACCACGACTAGCGGGAGCTCCGCAGATACGCAGTATTTT.